Shown below are 30 T cell receptor beta chains from a single sample sequenced in a study of blood T cell repertoires in COVID-19. The table came from immunoSEQ multiplex PCR; TCRdb's copy has only in-frame clones and leaves some out. The sample has roughly 200,000 clones, approximately 83% seen once. Sequenced: peripheral blood. The receptors derive from a man aged 60-69 years with acute or convalescent COVID-19.

The chain employs TRBV5-4 and TRBJ1-4; 10 nucleotides agree with TRBD1. The junction had 9 bases not matched to a gene; V was cut back by 3 bases and J by 4 bases. The germline gives CDR1 SGHNT, CDR2 YYREEE (reference sequence). The CDR3 runs 17 residues. The CDR3 here is CASSSRQGARGNEKLFF. CDR3 nucleotides: TGTGCCAGCAGCTCCCGACAGGGGGCGAGGGGTAATGAAAAACTGTTTTTT.

DNA for the CDR3: TGCGCCAGCAGCTTGGCAGGGGATACGCAGTATTTT. The encoded protein is CASSLAGDTQYF. This chain connects TRBV5-1 to TRBJ2-3; a possible D gene is TRBD1 (5 bases). Germline lookup yields CDR1 SGHRS and CDR2 YFSETQ. Trimming removed 0 bases from V and 6 bases from J, with 5 bases in between. CDR3 length: 12 amino acids.

This chain links TRBV19 with TRBJ1-2; 8 nucleotides line up with TRBD1. Germline values: CDR1 LNHDA, CDR2 SQIVND (reference sequence). The CDR3 has 14 residues. The ends lost 3 bases at V and 7 bases at J; junction bases unmatched: 7. The CDR3 is CASSILGQAIGYTF. DNA of the CDR3: TGTGCCAGTAGTATTCTGGGACAGGCGATTGGCTACACCTTC. The full variable domain, rest sourced from reference TRBV19 and TRBJ1-2, is DGGITQSPKYLFRKEGQNVTLSCEQNLNHDAMYWYRQDPGQGLRLIYYSQIVNDFQKGDIAEGYSVSREKKESFPLTVTSAQKNPTAFYLCASSILGQAIGYTFGSGTRLTVV.

To note about this clone: This specimen includes other DNA sequences encoding the same CDR3. This chain uses TRBV10-3 with TRBJ1-1; D is uncertain. This CDR3 is 12 amino acids long. Trimming shortened V by 3 bases and J by 4 bases, and 6 bases separated the two germline ends. From germline, CDR1 is ENHRY and CDR2 SYGVKD. The CDR3: CAISDRGTEAFF. The CDR3 bases are TGTGCCATCAGTGATCGGGGCACTGAAGCTTTCTTT.

The CDR3 DNA follows: TGTGCCACCAGTGATCGGGGGGCGTCAAATCCCGGGGAGCTGTTTTTT. Its protein product is CATSDRGASNPGELFF. The gene calls are TRBV24-1 and TRBJ2-2; tentatively, D is TRBD2 (7 bases). Germline loops: CDR1 KGHDR, CDR2 SFDVKD. The CDR3 spans 16 residues. Trimming shortened V by 3 bases and J by 6 bases, and 16 bases separated the two germline ends.

The chain uses TRBV6-6 and TRBJ2-1; TRBD2 aligns across 16 bases. Germline trimming cut 5 bases from V and 8 bases from J; bases unmatched to any gene: 6. This CDR3 contains 16 residues. Germline V lookup: CDR1 MNHNY, CDR2 SVGAGI (reference sequence). The CDR3 DNA follows: TGTGCCAGCAGTCCAGAGGGACTAGCGGGAGGGGATGAGCAGTTCTTC. It is translated as CASSPEGLAGGDEQFF.

This sequence joins TRBV2 and TRBJ2-2; TRBD1 matches at 9 bases. Germline assignment: CDR1 SNHLY and CDR2 FYNNEI. J lost 6 bases, V lost 5 bases, and 4 bases had no gene match. The CDR3 contains 14 residues. CDR3 DNA: TGTGCCAGCAGTAACCGACAGGGGGCCGGGGAGCTGTTTTTT. Translating gives CASSNRQGAGELFF.

The chain uses TRBV5-1 and TRBJ2-7; 10 bases align to TRBD1. The CDR3 spans 13 residues. Germline CDR1 and CDR2: SGHRS and YFSETQ. Trimming cost V 3 bases and J 4 bases; bases outside gene matches: 1. CDR3 amino acids: CASSSGQGYEQYF. The CDR3, as DNA: TGCGCCAGCAGCTCGGGACAGGGGTACGAGCAGTACTTC.

This chain uses TRBV10-3 with TRBJ2-7; 11 bases map to TRBD2. V lost 6 bases and J lost 4; bases outside the gene matches: 11. CDR1 is ENHRY and CDR2 is SYGVKD in the germline V gene. The CDR3 is 16 amino acids. CDR3 sequence: CAISPGVAGGEYEQYF. The DNA of the CDR3 is TGTGCCATCAGCCCCGGGGTAGCGGGAGGGGAGTACGAGCAGTACTTC.

The chain employs TRBV28 and TRBJ2-3; D might be TRBD1 (6 bases). Germline V gene lookup returns CDR1 MDHEN and CDR2 SYDVKM. The length of the CDR3 is 14 residues. The V end lost 6 bases, the J end lost 0 bases, and 10 bases lay between the germline ends. CDR3 DNA sequence: TGTGCCAGCAGACGACAGGATAGCACAGATACGCAGTATTTT. The encoded protein is CASRRQDSTDTQYF.

The chain recombines TRBV28 with TRBJ2-7, with D perhaps TRBD1 (7 bases). CDR1 is MDHEN and CDR2 is SYDVKM in the germline V gene. The CDR3 contains 14 residues. Trimming took 6 bases from V and 0 from J, leaving 12 bases between them. CDR3 sequence: CASRTGRSSYEQYF. CDR3 coding DNA: TGTGCCAGCAGGACAGGGAGGAGCTCCTACGAGCAGTACTTC.

The rearrangement joins TRBV11-1 to TRBJ2-2; D may be TRBD2 (7 bases). CDR3 length: 14 amino acids. Germline V gene sequence: CDR1 SGHAT, CDR2 FQDESV (reference sequence). Trimming shortened V by 8 bases and J by 1 base, and 11 bases separated the two germline ends. The chain's CDR3 is CASRGAQNTGELFF. The CDR3 nucleotides read TGTGCCAGCCGGGGGGCCCAGAACACCGGGGAGCTGTTTTTT.

The chain couples TRBV5-5 to TRBJ1-2; the D gene is possibly TRBD1 (6 bases). There are 14 residues in the CDR3. The germline V gene has CDR1 SGHKS and CDR2 YYEKEE (reference sequence). Trimming pared 4 bases from V and 7 bases from J, leaving 17 bases between. The CDR3, as DNA: TGTGCCAGCAGCCCAGCCACAGGGTTCGGTGGCTACACCTTC. It translates to CASSPATGFGGYTF.

The V gene is TRBV27, the J gene TRBJ2-3; no firm D call. Germline-derived CDR1 and CDR2 are MNHEY and SMNVEV (reference sequence). V shed 7 bases and J shed 7 bases, with 15 bases lying between them. There are 13 residues in the CDR3. The CDR3 is CASTGAETYTQYF. The DNA for the CDR3 is TGTGCCAGCACCGGCGCGGAAACGTATACGCAGTATTTT.

This clone was counted between two and nine times. The chain links TRBV4-1 to TRBJ1-1; possibly TRBD1 for D (5 bases). The CDR3 has 17 residues. CDR1 is MGHRA and CDR2 is YSYEKL in the germline V gene. Trimming left V 2 bases short and J 0 bases short, with 16 bases between. The CDR3, as DNA: TGCGCCAGCAGCCAACTCGGACGGGGGAGTTTGAACACTGAAGCTTTCTTT. Translating it yields CASSQLGRGSLNTEAFF.

The chain joins TRBV28 to TRBJ2-1; no clear D. Germline V CDR1 and CDR2: MDHEN, SYDVKM. The CDR3 is made up of 13 amino acids. V was shortened by 6 bases and J by 4 bases, with 10 bases between the two germline ends. The CDR3: CASSVGTYNEQFF. The DNA of the CDR3 is TGTGCCAGCAGCGTCGGTACTTACAATGAGCAGTTCTTC.

This rearrangement joins TRBV13 to TRBJ2-5, with 12 bases identical to TRBD1. This CDR3 spans 19 amino acids. V lost 3 bases to trimming and J lost 2 bases; unmatched junction nucleotides: 13. The germline V gene encodes CDR1 PRHDT and CDR2 FYEKMQ (reference sequence). The CDR3 is CASSFRRDRGRQPQETQYF. CDR3 sequence (DNA): TGTGCCAGCAGCTTTAGGCGGGACAGGGGGCGGCAGCCTCAAGAGACCCAGTACTTC.

The chain couples TRBV27 to TRBJ1-6; D is uncertain. The V gene's germline CDR1 is MNHEY and CDR2 SMNVEV (reference sequence). This CDR3 spans 16 amino acids. Trimming cost V 6 bases and J 1 base, with 13 bases left between them. The CDR3 spells CASSPSRGSYNSPLHF. In nucleotides, the CDR3 is TGTGCCAGCAGCCCCTCCCGAGGATCCTATAATTCACCCCTCCACTTT.

The gene calls are TRBV5-1 and TRBJ2-1; D possibly corresponds to TRBD2 (5 bases). V was shortened by 2 bases and J by 4 bases, with 13 bases between the two germline ends. CDR1 SGHRS and CDR2 YFSETQ come from the germline V gene. The CDR3 is made up of 15 amino acids. This CDR3 reads CASSFGGRVYNEQFF. The CDR3 bases are TGCGCCAGCAGCTTTGGTGGGAGAGTTTACAATGAGCAGTTCTTC. Variable domain in full (rest from reference TRBV5-1 and TRBJ2-1): KAGVTQTPRYLIKTRGQQVTLSCSPISGHRSVSWYQQTPGQGLQFLFEYFSETQRNKGNFPGRFSGRQFSNSRSEMNVSTLELGDSALYLCASSFGGRVYNEQFFGPGTRLTVL.

V usage is TRBV28 and J usage is TRBJ1-1; D possibly corresponds to TRBD1 (5 bases). This CDR3 is built from 12 residues. The V gene lost 4 bases and the J gene lost 7 bases, with 10 bases spanning the gap. Germline lookup yields CDR1 MDHEN and CDR2 SYDVKM. In DNA, the CDR3 is TGTGCCAGCAGTTCGACAGAACTTGAAGCTTTCTTT. Encoded protein: CASSSTELEAFF.

The rearrangement links TRBV7-2 to TRBJ2-1; TRBD2 matches 7 bases. Germline CDR1 reads SGHTA; CDR2 reads FQGNSA. V was pared by 5 bases and J by 7 bases, with 14 bases of the junction left unmatched. The CDR3 has 16 residues. CDR3 residues: CASSKRRDYARNEQFF. The CDR3 DNA is TGTGCCAGCAGCAAGCGCCGGGACTATGCACGAAATGAGCAGTTCTTC.

V gene TRBV5-6 combines with J gene TRBJ2-5; D is unresolved. The CDR3 totals 13 residues. Germline V CDR1 and CDR2: SGHDT, YYEEEE. Trimming stripped 2 bases from V and 5 bases from J, with 10 bases between. In nucleotides, the CDR3 is TGTGCCAGCAGCTTAAATCTTCGGGAGACCCAGTACTTC. The encoded protein is CASSLNLRETQYF.

J is TRBJ2-1 and V is TRBV5-5, with 14 nucleotides matching TRBD2. The J segment lost 3 bases and the V segment lost 3 bases, leaving 8 bases of the junction unmatched. The CDR3 contains 18 residues. Germline CDR1 reads SGHKS; CDR2 reads YYEKEE (reference sequence). This CDR3 is CASSYSGLAGVSYNEQFF. CDR3 coding DNA: TGTGCCAGCAGCTACTCGGGACTAGCGGGAGTCAGCTACAATGAGCAGTTCTTC.

The V and J genes are TRBV27 and TRBJ2-2; weak D call: TRBD2 (7 bases). Between the trimmed V and J ends, which lost 8 bases and 7 bases, there was a span of 14 bases. Germline V gene data show CDR1 as MNHEY and CDR2 as SMNVEV (reference sequence). The CDR3 sequence is 13 residues long. CDR3 sequence reads: CASCAGADGELFF. For the CDR3, the DNA is TGTGCCAGCTGCGCGGGGGCCGACGGGGAGCTGTTTTTT.

The chain couples TRBV15 to TRBJ2-5; 7 bases line up with TRBD2. CDR3 length: 14 residues. The trim removed 5 bases at V and 5 bases at J, leaving 8 bases unmatched. Germline V CDR1 and CDR2: LNHNV, YYDKDF (reference sequence). The CDR3: CATSGRGVMETQYF. Written as DNA, the CDR3 is TGTGCCACCAGCGGACGGGGGGTGATGGAGACCCAGTACTTC. Variable domain in full (rest from reference TRBV15 and TRBJ2-5): DAMVIQNPRYQVTQFGKPVTLSCSQTLNHNVMYWYQQKSSQAPKLLFHYYDKDFNNEADTPDNFQSRRPNTSFCFLDIRSPGLGDTAMYLCATSGRGVMETQYFGPGTRLLVL.

The gene calls are TRBV19 and TRBJ1-5; D not resolved. The CDR3 runs 15 residues. With 3 bases removed from V and 1 base from J, the gap between germline ends came to 10 bases. The germline CDR1 and CDR2 sequences are LNHDA and SQIVND (reference sequence). The CDR3 region is CASSIARGSNQPQHF. CDR3 DNA sequence: TGTGCCAGTAGTATCGCCCGAGGCAGCAATCAGCCCCAGCATTTT.

The chain has TRBV6-5 and TRBJ1-2, with a tentative D call TRBD1 (6 bases). Per germline, CDR1 MNHEY and CDR2 SVGAGI. The CDR3 is made up of 11 amino acids. Trimming took 6 bases from V and 8 from J, leaving 10 bases between them. The chain's CDR3 is CASRDSDGYTF. Here the CDR3 DNA reads TGTGCCAGCAGGGACAGCGACGGCTACACCTTC.

This rearrangement joins TRBV28 to TRBJ2-1; 8 bases line up with TRBD1. V dropped 7 bases and J dropped 5; count of bases not matched to a gene: 7. Per the germline V gene, CDR1 is MDHEN and CDR2 is SYDVKM. The CDR3 covers 14 residues. The CDR3 nucleotides are TGTGCCAGCATAGGTGAACAGGGGGACAATGAGCAGTTCTTC. As protein: CASIGEQGDNEQFF.

The chain is built from TRBV5-4 and TRBJ2-7; a weak D match, TRBD2 (6 bases). The V end was cut by 0 bases, the J end by 5 bases, with 9 bases between. The germline gives CDR1 SGHNT, CDR2 YYREEE (reference sequence). The CDR3 runs to 13 residues. The CDR3 loop is CASSLELANEQYF. The CDR3 nucleotides are TGTGCCAGCAGCTTGGAACTAGCCAACGAGCAGTACTTC.

This clone was counted a few times. This chain links TRBV2 with TRBJ1-2, with 9 bases that match TRBD1. CDR3 size: 12 residues. Germline CDR1 reads SNHLY; CDR2 reads FYNNEI. V gave up 6 bases and J gave up 8 bases; unmatched junction bases: 4. CDR3 protein: CASRGTGNGYTF. The CDR3 DNA sequence: TGTGCCAGCAGGGGGACAGGGAACGGCTACACCTTC. The variable domain in full, completed from reference TRBV2 and TRBJ1-2, reads EPEVTQTPSHQVTQMGQEVILRCVPISNHLYFYWYRQILGQKVEFLVSFYNNEISEKSEIFDDQFSVERPDGSNFTLKIRSTKLEDSAMYFCASRGTGNGYTFGSGTRLTVV.